The rows below give T cell receptor beta chains drawn from one sample of a study of blood T cell repertoires in COVID-19. Here immunoSEQ multiplex PCR was the method, and the copy in TCRdb shows in-frame clones only, minus some. The data show some 240,000 clones, with 80% seen just once and 10% to 15% held by the top ten. The specimen sequenced was peripheral blood. The source is a human donor in a cohort sampled during active COVID-19. Each CDR3 is given with its conserved first and last residue. Fields, in order: clone size, V gene, D gene, J gene, CDR3 protein. A D gene is named only where the DNA matches it firmly. For some rows the clone size is stated as once, few or many, or as a class when expanded; others skip it.

.	TRBV19	.	TRBJ2-4	CASSMDRTKNIQYF
.	TRBV27	TRBD2	TRBJ2-3	CASSLGGGVVGNTQYF
.	TRBV4-2	TRBD2	TRBJ2-3	CASSQGVERGDTQYF
.	TRBV27	.	TRBJ2-2	CASSKSNGELFF
.	TRBV28	TRBD2	TRBJ2-5	CASSSAAGLAGETQYF
.	TRBV27	.	TRBJ2-7	CASSLYPSGAYEQYF
.	TRBV9	.	TRBJ1-1	CASSLSVTLNTEAFF
once	TRBV5-8	.	TRBJ2-4	CATRVRGGQNIQYF
.	TRBV6-6	.	TRBJ2-1	CASSPVEVGNEQFF
.	TRBV29-1	TRBD2	TRBJ2-1	CSVTGLAGTNEQFF
.	TRBV5-4	.	TRBJ1-2	CASSLENPVPYGYTF
.	TRBV7-9	TRBD1	TRBJ1-2	CASSLGTGRTGLF
.	TRBV6-2/TRBV6-3	TRBD2	TRBJ2-1	CASTPRPRGSSYNEQFF
few	TRBV2	.	TRBJ2-7	CARGVVLSPYEQYF
.	TRBV28	TRBD2	TRBJ2-4	CASSLYTSGSVAKNIQYF
few	TRBV11-2	TRBD2	TRBJ2-1	CASSLESGGGAFF
few	TRBV5-4	TRBD1	TRBJ2-7	CASSWGQTPSYEQYF
once	TRBV24-1	.	TRBJ1-5	CATSDPREESNQPQHF
once	TRBV6-5	TRBD2	TRBJ2-1	CAGGRIAGVGNEQFF
.	TRBV27	.	TRBJ2-1	CASTFGGEQFF
.	TRBV18	.	TRBJ2-1	CASSPSQGGYNEQFF
.	TRBV19	TRBD1	TRBJ1-2	CASSPRQGSSYGYTF
.	TRBV7-6	TRBD2	TRBJ2-7	CASSPAGGGREQYF
many	TRBV7-2	.	TRBJ1-1	CASSFPGGRTEAFF
once	TRBV19	TRBD1	TRBJ2-2	CASSRDRSTGELFF
.	TRBV3-1/TRBV3-2	TRBD1	TRBJ2-5	CASSQEGQGAKTQYF
.	TRBV6-1	TRBD1	TRBJ2-7	CASSESWTGGPHF
.	TRBV7-9	.	TRBJ2-7	CASSLGDRLLEEQYF
once	TRBV28	TRBD1	TRBJ1-2	CASSSGDRIYGYTF
.	TRBV28	.	TRBJ2-7	CASSSPGADPYEQYF
.	TRBV25-1	.	TRBJ1-2	CASSELRGNYEGYTF
.	TRBV7-9	.	TRBJ1-4	CASSLDSTNEKLFF
.	TRBV5-6	TRBD1	TRBJ1-2	CASSLRGQERVGYTF
.	TRBV7-2	TRBD2	TRBJ2-2	CATSTSGGNTGELFF
once	TRBV24-1	.	TRBJ1-2	CATSDRGGANYGYTF
.	TRBV18	.	TRBJ1-5	CASSPPPGWGSNQPQHF
.	TRBV19	TRBD2	TRBJ2-2	CASSSLAGGPTGELFF
.	TRBV7-9	TRBD1	TRBJ2-7	CASSLGQGAWYEQYF
.	TRBV7-9	TRBD1	TRBJ1-4	CASSPPGTGNEKLFF
once	TRBV9	.	TRBJ1-5	CASSRGTISNQPQHF
.	TRBV5-4	.	TRBJ1-4	CASSFKGGFNEKLFF
.	TRBV11-2	.	TRBJ2-2	CASSLSIERQANTGELFF
.	TRBV18	.	TRBJ2-7	CASSLSGSSYEQYF
.	TRBV9	.	TRBJ1-1	CASSRELNTEAFF
.	TRBV2	.	TRBJ2-6	CASRPQGFRFSGANVLTF
.	TRBV5-1	TRBD1	TRBJ1-1	CASSLGQGASTEAFF
.	TRBV19	.	TRBJ2-1	CASSWSGEQFF
.	TRBV6-5	TRBD2	TRBJ2-3	CASRPTSGRTDTQYF
few	TRBV20-1	.	TRBJ2-5	CSASNPSREETQYF
.	TRBV19	.	TRBJ2-1	CASSINRDSREQFF
.	TRBV2	.	TRBJ2-7	CASSEFLAKTYEQYF
.	TRBV3-1/TRBV3-2	.	TRBJ2-4	CASSQAVRTRENIQYF
.	TRBV6-5	.	TRBJ2-7	CASSLTYEQYF
few	TRBV2	TRBD1	TRBJ1-5	CASGTGVVPQHF
.	TRBV14	.	TRBJ2-6	CASSPYASGVHSGANVLTF